This passage covers 7 T cell receptor beta chains from one sample sequenced in a study of blood T cell repertoires in COVID-19 (TCRdb year 2020). Library preparation was by the immunoSEQ multiplex PCR assay. Drawn from immuneACCESS, this table holds only the in-frame rearrangements with V and J called that TCRdb kept. Clones are partly lost; checked studies trace under half to an unresolved V gene and leave the rest unexplained. The sample records some 74,000 clones, approximately 76% of which are singletons. Jointly, the top ten make up 15% to 20% of the sample. Sequencing was carried out using peripheral blood. The origin of the receptors is a man between 65 and 85 years old with active or convalescent COVID-19.

This chain links TRBV3-1 (or the pseudogene TRBV3-2) with TRBJ1-6; D call uncertain. V lost 1 base, J lost 7 bases, and 14 bases lay in between. Germline V gene sequence: CDR1 LGHDT, CDR2 YNNKEL (reference sequence). CDR3 size: 16 residues. The chain's CDR3 is CASSQVLGGLNSPLHF. The CDR3 DNA sequence: TGTGCCAGCAGCCAAGTGTTAGGCGGCCTCAATTCACCCCTCCACTTT.

The rearrangement joins TRBV3-1 (or the pseudogene TRBV3-2) to TRBJ1-5; D is possibly TRBD1 (6 bases). The length of the CDR3 is 15 residues. Per the germline V gene, CDR1 is LGHDT and CDR2 is YNNKEL (reference sequence). Trimming stripped 3 bases from V and 0 bases from J, with 9 bases between. CDR3 residues: CASSQDSYSNQPQHF. CDR3 nucleotide sequence: TGTGCCAGCAGCCAGGACAGTTATAGCAATCAGCCCCAGCATTTT.

The chain has TRBV5-1 and TRBJ2-5, with 9 bases that match TRBD1. The V gene end was trimmed by 5 bases and the J gene end by 2 bases; junction bases not matched to a gene: 4. CDR3 length: 14 amino acids. Germline CDR1 is SGHRS and CDR2 is YFSETQ. DNA of the CDR3: TGCGCCAGCAGAAAGACAGGGGGACAAGAGACCCAGTACTTC. Its translation: CASRKTGGQETQYF.

The chain links TRBV29-1 to TRBJ2-6; 8 nucleotides align to TRBD2. This CDR3 has 16 residues. V trimming: 4 bases; J trimming: 0 bases; junction bases outside the gene matches: 5. The V gene's germline CDR1 is SQVTM and CDR2 ANQGSEA. The CDR3 is CSVGAGGSSGANVLTF. CDR3 in DNA: TGCAGCGTTGGGGCGGGGGGAAGCTCTGGGGCCAACGTCCTGACTTTC.

This clone has just a few counts. V is TRBV4-1 and J is TRBJ1-2, with D perhaps matching TRBD1 (5 bases). The CDR3 is 14 amino acids. V was pared by 1 base and J by 6 bases, with 12 bases between. Germline V gene sequence: CDR1 MGHRA, CDR2 YSYEKL. CDR3 sequence reads: CASSQAAGIDGYTF. CDR3 nucleotides: TGCGCCAGCAGCCAAGCGGCAGGGATAGATGGCTACACCTTC.

A few counts support this clone. The genes are TRBV3-1 (or the pseudogene TRBV3-2) and TRBJ1-4; no firm D call. The CDR3 covers 11 residues. Per germline, CDR1 LGHDT and CDR2 YNNKEL (reference sequence). V was clipped by 8 bases and J by 8 bases, with 9 bases between them. CDR3 coding DNA: TGTGCCAGCCGGTTTGAGGAAAAACTGTTTTTT. Protein product: CASRFEEKLFF.

The chain couples TRBV2 to TRBJ2-5; possibly TRBD2 for D (5 bases). The CDR3 loop spans 13 amino acids. V lost 3 bases, J lost 4 bases, and 9 bases lay in between. CDR1 is SNHLY and CDR2 is FYNNEI in the germline V gene. In DNA form, the CDR3 reads TGTGCCAGCAGTGAGCTAGCAGTAGAGACCCAGTACTTC. Amino acid sequence: CASSELAVETQYF.